This T cell receptor (beta chain) was sequenced in a study of radiotherapy plus CTLA-4 blockade in lung cancer. The method was immunoSEQ multiplex PCR; TCRdb's version includes in-frame clones alone and lacks a portion of them. The sample carries 120,000 or so clones, about four fifths recorded once. On this clone: This specimen includes other DNA sequences encoding the same CDR3.

The CDR3 length is 12 residues. Trimming removed 0 bases at V and 9 bases at J, with 10 bases between. From germline, CDR1 is SGHDT and CDR2 YYEEEE. The chain uses TRBV5-6 and TRBJ2-7; D uncertain. This sample comprised peripheral blood, obtained from a patient treated with radiotherapy plus ipilimumab. The sequence came from a human donor with non-small cell lung cancer who had a partial response to radiotherapy plus ipilimumab. DNA for the CDR3: TGTGCCAGCAGCTTGGGCGGAATAGGGCAGTACTTC. It yields the protein CASSLGGIGQYF. Together with reference TRBV5-6 and TRBJ2-7, the CDR3 gives the full variable domain: DAGVTQSPTHLIKTRGQQVTLRCSPKSGHDTVSWYQQALGQGPQFIFQYYEEEERQRGNFPDRFSGHQFPNYSSELNVNALLLGDSALYLCASSLGGIGQYFGPGTRLTVT.